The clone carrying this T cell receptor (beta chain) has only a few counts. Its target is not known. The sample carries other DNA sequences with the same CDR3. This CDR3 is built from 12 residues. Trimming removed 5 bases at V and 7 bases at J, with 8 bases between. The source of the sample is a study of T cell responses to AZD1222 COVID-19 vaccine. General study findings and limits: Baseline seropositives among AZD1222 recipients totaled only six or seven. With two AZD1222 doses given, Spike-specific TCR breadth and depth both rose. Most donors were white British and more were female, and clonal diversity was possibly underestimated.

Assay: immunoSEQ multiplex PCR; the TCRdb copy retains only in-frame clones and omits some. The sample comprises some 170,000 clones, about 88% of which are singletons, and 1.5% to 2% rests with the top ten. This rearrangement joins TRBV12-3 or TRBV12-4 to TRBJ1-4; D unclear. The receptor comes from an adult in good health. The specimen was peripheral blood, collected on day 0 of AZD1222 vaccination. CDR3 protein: CASSLNSEKLFF. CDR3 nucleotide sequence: TGTGCCAGCAGTCTAAATAGTGAAAAACTGTTTTTT.